The rows below give T cell receptor beta chains drawn from one sample of a study of cytomegalovirus exposure and HLA in healthy donors. Repertoires were generated with immunoSEQ multiplex PCR, while TCRdb's copy carries only in-frame clones and drops some. The data contain under 110,000 clones, around 75% of them seen just once; the ten biggest clones take up less than 3%. Material for sequencing was PBMCs. These receptor sequences come from a male donor in good health and CMV-seropositive. Each CDR3 is given with its conserved first and last residue. D genes are given only for firm matches. Only part of the rows carry a size: once, few, many, or a class if the clone is expanded.

TRBV6-5	TRBD1	TRBJ2-7	few	CASSYSAGGSYEQYF	TGTGCCAGCAGTTACTCGGCAGGGGGAAGCTACGAGCAGTACTTC
TRBV11-2	TRBD2	TRBJ2-7	.	CASSRTSGSSYEQYF	TGTGCCAGCAGTCGGACTAGCGGGAGCTCCTACGAGCAGTACTTC
TRBV28	TRBD1	TRBJ1-2	.	CASSYGQGLNYGYTF	TGTGCCAGCAGTTACGGACAGGGACTTAACTATGGCTACACCTTC
TRBV7-6	.	TRBJ2-3	.	CASSLSHSTDTQYF	TGTGCCAGCAGCTTATCCCATAGCACAGATACGCAGTATTTT
TRBV28	.	TRBJ2-1	few	CASMGAGSVNEQFF	TGTGCCAGCATGGGGGCTGGCTCGGTCAATGAGCAGTTCTTC
TRBV4-1	.	TRBJ2-1	.	CASSQVPPLANEQFF	TGCGCCAGCAGCCAAGTACCACCTCTAGCCAATGAGCAGTTCTTC
TRBV7-3	.	TRBJ1-1	once	CASSLGGQNEAFF	TGTGCCAGCAGCTTGGGTGGGCAGAATGAAGCTTTCTTT
TRBV30	.	TRBJ2-1	once	CAWSGLVSYNEQFF	TGTGCCTGGAGTGGACTCGTCTCCTACAATGAGCAGTTCTTC
TRBV6-6	.	TRBJ1-2	.	CASSSDIMGYTF	TGTGCCAGCAGCTCTGACATAATGGGCTACACCTTC
TRBV29-1	TRBD1	TRBJ2-4	.	CSVTGVGAKNIQYF	TGCAGCGTTACAGGGGTTGGGGCCAAAAACATTCAGTACTTC
TRBV7-3	TRBD1	TRBJ2-5	.	CASSPGQGEETQYF	TGTGCCAGCAGCCCCGGACAGGGAGAAGAGACCCAGTACTTC
TRBV5-1	TRBD2	TRBJ2-7	once	CASSLEAGLADSF	TGCGCCAGCAGCTTGGAAGCAGGACTAGCGGATAGCTTC
TRBV4-2	TRBD2	TRBJ2-5	.	CASSQENRLAQGTQYF	TGTGCCAGCAGCCAAGAAAATAGACTAGCGCAAGGGACCCAGTACTTC
TRBV5-1	.	TRBJ1-2	.	CASSLGQDRYGYTF	TGCGCCAGCAGCTTGGGACAGGACCGCTATGGCTACACCTTC
TRBV7-8	TRBD1	TRBJ2-7	once	CASSFLPPHRGVYEQYF	TGTGCCAGCAGCTTCCTCCCCCCCCACAGGGGAGTCTACGAGCAGTACTTC
TRBV7-9	TRBD1	TRBJ2-7	.	CASSRDRVGYEQYF	TGTGCCAGCAGTCGCGACAGGGTAGGCTACGAGCAGTACTTC
TRBV5-1	TRBD2	TRBJ2-2	.	CASSPGGTNTGELFF	TGCGCCAGCAGCCCCGGGGGGACGAACACCGGGGAGCTGTTTTTT
TRBV6-4	TRBD2	TRBJ2-1	many	CASSDSSGGANEQFF	TGTGCCAGCAGTGACTCTAGCGGGGGGGCCAATGAGCAGTTCTTC
TRBV21-1	.	TRBJ2-1	few	CASSNERDRAYNEQFF	TGTGCCAGCAGCAATGAGCGGGACAGGGCTTACAATGAGCAGTTCTTC
TRBV7-9	TRBD1	TRBJ2-7	.	CASSFSDRAAEQYF	TGTGCCAGCAGCTTTTCTGACAGGGCTGCGGAGCAGTACTTC
TRBV28	TRBD1	TRBJ1-1	.	CASSRSQGMGTEAFF	TGTGCCAGCAGTCGATCACAGGGGATGGGGACTGAAGCTTTCTTT
TRBV7-2	TRBD2	TRBJ2-3	.	CASSGDLTSGGAQSTQYF	TGTGCCAGCAGCGGGGACCTCACTAGCGGGGGCGCCCAGAGTACGCAGTATTTT
TRBV18	TRBD2	TRBJ2-7	.	CASSLAGEQGEQYF	TGTGCCAGCTCACTAGCGGGAGAACAAGGCGAGCAGTACTTC
TRBV5-1	TRBD2	TRBJ2-5	.	CASSLLAGGGQETQYF	TGCGCCAGCAGCCTCCTAGCGGGAGGAGGCCAAGAGACCCAGTACTTC
TRBV7-8	TRBD2	TRBJ2-1	.	CASSFGGRYNEQFF	TGTGCCAGCAGCTTCGGCGGGAGGTATAATGAGCAGTTCTTC
TRBV2	TRBD2	TRBJ2-5	.	CASRATSGGAGETQYF	TGTGCCAGCAGGGCGACTAGCGGGGGGGCCGGAGAGACCCAGTACTTC
TRBV19	TRBD2	TRBJ2-1	few	CASRYAGGGNEQFF	TGTGCCTCCAGGTATGCGGGAGGGGGCAATGAGCAGTTCTTC
TRBV6-5	.	TRBJ2-2	.	CASSYQGRPRGGELFF	TGTGCCAGCAGTTACCAGGGCCGGCCCAGGGGCGGGGAGCTGTTTTTT
TRBV5-1	.	TRBJ1-1	once	CASSLMASTELDTEAFF	TGCGCCAGCAGCTTGATGGCAAGCACAGAATTGGACACTGAAGCTTTCTTT
TRBV4-1	.	TRBJ2-5	few	CASSQEEVPAETQYF	TGCGCCAGCAGCCAAGAAGAGGTTCCGGCGGAGACCCAGTACTTC
TRBV7-8	TRBD2	TRBJ2-7	.	CASSLARQGGRYEQYF	TGTGCCAGCAGCTTAGCGCGGCAGGGAGGGAGGTACGAGCAGTACTTC
TRBV7-6	.	TRBJ2-6	.	CASSLALLSGANVLTF	TGTGCCAGCAGCTTAGCTCTCCTCTCTGGGGCCAACGTCCTGACTTTC
TRBV30	.	TRBJ1-5	.	CAWSVSFNQPQHF	TGTGCCTGGAGTGTGTCATTTAATCAGCCCCAGCATTTT
TRBV28	.	TRBJ1-2	.	CASSSLPGHQTNYGYTF	TGTGCCAGCAGTTCCCTTCCGGGACACCAAACTAACTATGGCTACACCTTC
TRBV25-1	.	TRBJ2-7	once	CASSDPARTVYEQYF	TGTGCCAGCAGTGACCCAGCGAGAACTGTCTACGAGCAGTACTTC
TRBV6-5	TRBD1	TRBJ1-1	.	CASSYDRGLSEAFF	TGTGCCAGCAGTTACGACAGGGGGCTATCTGAAGCTTTCTTT
TRBV15	TRBD2	TRBJ2-1	once	CATSRDRLAGRNEQFF	TGTGCCACCAGCAGAGATCGGCTAGCGGGAAGGAATGAGCAGTTCTTC
TRBV18	TRBD1	TRBJ2-7	.	CASSPSTGTGSYEQYF	TGTGCCAGCTCACCGAGTACCGGGACAGGATCCTACGAGCAGTACTTC
TRBV19	TRBD2	TRBJ2-7	.	CASSITGTSVEQYF	TGTGCCAGTAGTATTACCGGGACTAGCGTCGAGCAGTACTTC
TRBV6-5	TRBD1	TRBJ2-7	.	CASSLGTGATYEQYF	TGTGCCAGCAGTTTGGGGACAGGGGCAACCTACGAGCAGTACTTC
TRBV5-1	TRBD1	TRBJ2-1	few	CASSSTGDGYNEQFF	TGCGCCAGCAGCAGTACAGGGGATGGTTACAATGAGCAGTTCTTC
TRBV6-5	.	TRBJ2-2	once	CASSLRGNTGELFF	TGTGCCAGCAGCTTACGGGGGAACACCGGGGAGCTGTTTTTT
TRBV5-1	.	TRBJ2-5	.	CASSLVAVQETQYF	TGCGCCAGCAGCTTGGTAGCCGTCCAAGAGACCCAGTACTTC
TRBV5-4	.	TRBJ2-7	once	CASSGDYEQYF	TGTGCCAGCAGCGGAGACTACGAGCAGTACTTC
TRBV7-2	TRBD2	TRBJ2-5	.	CASSPTDRTSGGRETQYF	TGTGCCAGCAGCCCAACCGACCGGACTAGCGGGGGGCGGGAGACCCAGTACTTC
TRBV19	TRBD2	TRBJ2-1	few	CASTPPGLEMMIGQFF	TGTGCCAGTACCCCACCGGGACTAGAAATGATGATTGGGCAGTTCTTC